This T cell receptor (beta chain) was found in a study of CD8 T cells in Susac syndrome. This CDR3 spans 15 amino acids. Germline V gene lookup returns CDR1 SGDLS and CDR2 YYNGEE. V was pared by 2 bases and J by 4 bases, with 6 bases of the junction left unmatched. Study-wide results and limits: The relatively small number of individuals in the TCR sequencing and HLA analysis was acknowledged by the study.

CD8+ and CD4+ T cells from blood underwent TCR beta sequencing. A word on this clonotype: The antigen is undetermined.

Random hexamers were used to reverse transcribe about 0.45 to 1 ug of RNA. A multiplex approach, immunoSEQ multiplex PCR, amplified TCR beta CDR3 across 54 Vbeta and 13 Jbeta. TCRdb reprocessed the immunoSEQ multiplex PCR reads via MiXCR and lists one record per CDR3 protein. The sample records around 220,000 distinct CDR3 sequences, approximately 90% being singletons. Specimen: CD8+ T cells from PBMCs. This clonotype originated in a human donor with multiple sclerosis. The chain employs TRBV9 and TRBJ1-1; 9 positions agree with TRBD1. For the CDR3, the DNA is TGTGCCAGCAGCGTGGGACAGGGAATATCCACTGAAGCTTTCTTT. Translated: CASSVGQGISTEAFF.